The source of this TCR beta chain is a study of post-analysis software for immune sequencing data. About the study: Both relapsing-remitting and secondary progressive multiple sclerosis featured among the disease courses, as did progressive-relapsing multiple sclerosis. Study conclusions and caveats: Controls had lower frequencies than patients of about 5 TRBV segments, which included TRBV5-6, TRBV5-1 and TRBV20-1. Versus controls, multiple sclerosis patients showed significantly lower diversity (normalized Chao1).

The CDR3 loop spans 16 amino acids. Trimming took 4 bases from V and 1 from J, leaving 16 bases between them. Germline V gene sequence: CDR1 KGHSH, CDR2 LQKENI. Note on this clonotype: Antigen specificity is unknown.

Unique molecular identifiers were present in the TCR beta cDNA libraries. Input amounts of about 0.95 to 10 million T cells were used. These gave 500,000 or so cDNA molecules, so each molecule approximated one T cell. TCRdb fed the PCR reads into MiXCR, producing one record per CDR3 protein. Of 750,000 to 950,000 distinct CDR3 sequences listed, 53% are singletons. The source material was blood. This chain uses TRBV18 with TRBJ2-5; D may match TRBD1 or TRBD2 (5 bases each). This clonotype was sampled from a girl aged 10 to 17 with multiple sclerosis. CDR3 loop: CASSLVPGRSQETQYF. The CDR3 DNA reads as TGTGCCAGCTCACTAGTGCCGGGACGTTCCCAAGAGACCCAGTACTTC.